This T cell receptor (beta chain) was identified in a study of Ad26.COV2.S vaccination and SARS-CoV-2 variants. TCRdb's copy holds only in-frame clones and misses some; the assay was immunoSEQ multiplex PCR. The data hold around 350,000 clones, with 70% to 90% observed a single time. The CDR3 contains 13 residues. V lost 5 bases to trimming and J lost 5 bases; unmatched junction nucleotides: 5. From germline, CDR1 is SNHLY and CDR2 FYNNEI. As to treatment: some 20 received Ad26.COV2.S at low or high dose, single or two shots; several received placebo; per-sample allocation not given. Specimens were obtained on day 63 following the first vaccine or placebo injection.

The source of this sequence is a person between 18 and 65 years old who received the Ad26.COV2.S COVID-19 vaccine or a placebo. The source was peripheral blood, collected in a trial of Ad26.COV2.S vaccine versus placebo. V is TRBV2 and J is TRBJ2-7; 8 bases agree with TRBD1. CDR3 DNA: TGTGCCAGCAGTCGGTCAGGGGGCAACGAGCAGTACTTC. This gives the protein CASSRSGGNEQYF.